Following are 22 T cell receptor beta chains from one sample sequenced in a study of T cell responses to AZD1222 COVID-19 vaccine. Profiled with immunoSEQ multiplex PCR; TCRdb holds only in-frame clones, not every one. The data contain about 170,000 clones, 75% to 90% of them singletons. Sequenced material: peripheral blood, taken on day 0 of AZD1222 vaccination. All receptors come from an adult in good health.

CDR3 bases: TGTGCCAGCAGTTACGTAGGACAGGGAGATACGCAGTATTTT. Protein sequence: CASSYVGQGDTQYF. V usage is TRBV6-5 and J usage is TRBJ2-3; 8 positions agree with TRBD1. Trimming removed 2 bases from V and 5 bases from J; junction bases left unmatched: 3. This CDR3 has 14 amino acids. In germline, CDR1 is MNHEY, CDR2 SVGAGI.

This chain connects TRBV5-1 to TRBJ2-1; TRBD2 agrees at 8 bases. CDR3 length: 17 amino acids. Germline CDR1 and CDR2: SGHRS and YFSETQ. V lost 1 base, J lost 1 base, and 7 bases stayed unmatched. The CDR3 DNA reads as TGCGCCAGCAGCTTGTCCTCGGGACTAGGATCCTACAATGAGCAGTTCTTC. Translation gives CASSLSSGLGSYNEQFF.

V usage is TRBV5-4 and J usage is TRBJ2-7, with 8 positions matching TRBD2. V shed 4 bases and J 4 bases; nucleotides not matched to a gene: 4. Germline-derived CDR1 and CDR2 are SGHNT and YYREEE (reference sequence). This CDR3 contains 13 residues. In DNA, the CDR3 is TGTGCCAGCAGCCGAGGACTAGCTTACGAGCAGTACTTC. It is translated as CASSRGLAYEQYF.

The chain is built from TRBV6-2 or TRBV6-3 and TRBJ1-1; D gene ambiguous. The germline V gene has CDR1 MNHEY and CDR2 SVGEGT. The CDR3 covers 16 residues. The ends were cut back, 2 bases at V and 3 bases at J, with 16 bases in the middle. CDR3: CASSYPEGRVDTEAFF. The CDR3 nucleotides read TGTGCCAGCAGTTACCCCGAGGGTAGGGTGGACACTGAAGCTTTCTTT.

The chain employs TRBV5-5 and TRBJ1-3, with TRBD1 as a possible D gene (5 bases). The germline V gene encodes CDR1 SGHKS and CDR2 YYEKEE (reference sequence). Trimming left V 1 base short and J 2 bases short, with 7 bases between. The CDR3 totals 14 residues. CDR3 nucleotides: TGTGCCAGCAGCTTGAAAGGGGCTGGAAACACCATATATTTT. It translates to CASSLKGAGNTIYF. The entire variable domain, with the rest obtained from reference TRBV5-5 and TRBJ1-3, is as follows: DAGVTQSPTHLIKTRGQQVTLRCSPISGHKSVSWYQQVLGQGPQFIFQYYEKEERGRGNFPDRFSARQFPNYSSELNVNALLLGDSALYLCASSLKGAGNTIYFGEGSWLTVV.

On this clone: Other DNA sequences in the same sample also yield this CDR3. The chain combines TRBV12-3 or TRBV12-4 with TRBJ2-7, with D perhaps TRBD2 (5 bases). The germline V and J ends were trimmed by 2 bases and 4 bases, with 6 bases remaining between them. The CDR3 runs 12 residues. CDR3 nucleotides: TGTGCCAGCAGTTTAACGGGATACGAGCAGTACGTC. Its protein is CASSLTGYEQYV.

The chain recombines TRBV3-1 (or the pseudogene TRBV3-2) with TRBJ1-1, with a tentative D call TRBD1 (6 bases). Germline values: CDR1 LGHDT, CDR2 YNNKEL (reference sequence). The CDR3 has 16 amino acids. V gave up 4 bases and J gave up 1 base, with 16 bases separating them. The CDR3 reads CASSLKGGSTNTEAFF. The CDR3 region has the DNA TGTGCCAGCAGCCTCAAGGGGGGGTCAACGAACACTGAAGCTTTCTTT.

V is TRBV7-8 and J is TRBJ2-7; possible D gene TRBD2, 6 bases. Germline loops: CDR1 SGHVS, CDR2 FQNEAQ. The V gene lost 0 bases and the J gene lost 2 bases, with 14 bases spanning the gap. CDR3 size: 16 residues. The CDR3 DNA is TGTGCCAGCAGCTTAGCTGTTGGGCGGGACCCCTACGAGCAGTACTTC. Translation: CASSLAVGRDPYEQYF.

This chain links TRBV4-2 with TRBJ2-7; tentatively, D is TRBD2 (6 bases). Trimming removed 0 bases from V and 4 bases from J, with 10 bases in between. The CDR3 contains 14 residues. Germline V gene sequence: CDR1 LGHNA, CDR2 YNFKEQ. CDR3 in amino acids: CASSQEWRGYEQYF. The CDR3 nucleotides are TGTGCCAGCAGCCAAGAATGGCGGGGATACGAGCAGTACTTC.

The gene calls are TRBV6-5 and TRBJ1-2, with D tentatively TRBD1 (5 bases). The CDR3 consists of 14 residues. V gave up 7 bases and J gave up 4 bases, with 16 bases separating them. CDR1 is MNHEY, CDR2 SVGAGI, per germline. The CDR3 region is CASTRSRDFYGYTF. CDR3 sequence (DNA): TGTGCCAGCACTCGGTCCAGGGATTTCTATGGCTACACCTTC.

The chain uses TRBV27 and TRBJ1-2, with D unresolved. The germline gives CDR1 MNHEY, CDR2 SMNVEV (reference sequence). The V and J ends lost 3 bases and 1 base respectively, with 9 bases between them. The CDR3 is 14 amino acids. DNA for the CDR3: TGTGCCAGCAGTTTCACAAGCGGTAACTATGGCTACACCTTC. It encodes CASSFTSGNYGYTF.

J is TRBJ1-1 and V is TRBV4-1; D ambiguous. The length of the CDR3 is 14 residues. V dropped 1 base and J dropped 3 bases, with 9 bases sitting between them. Germline CDR1 reads MGHRA; CDR2 reads YSYEKL. CDR3 sequence: CASSQGRSYTEAFF. The CDR3 DNA reads TGCGCCAGCAGCCAAGGCAGGTCGTACACTGAAGCTTTCTTT.

V is TRBV7-9 and J is TRBJ1-3; D may be TRBD1 (6 bases). The germline V gene encodes CDR1 SEHNR and CDR2 FQNEAQ (reference sequence). The CDR3 runs to 17 residues. Trimming left V 5 bases short and J 0 bases short, with 17 bases between. Here the CDR3 DNA reads TGTGCCAGCAGCGAAAGGACAGACCTTAGCTCTGGAAACACCATATATTTT. It encodes CASSERTDLSSGNTIYF. The variable domain in full, completed from reference TRBV7-9 and TRBJ1-3, reads DTGVSQNPRHKITKRGQNVTFRCDPISEHNRLYWYRQTLGQGPEFLTYFQNEAQLEKSRLLSDRFSAERPKGSFSTLEIQRTEQGDSAMYLCASSERTDLSSGNTIYFGEGSWLTVV.

The CDR3 sequence: CASSQERQASYNEQFF. The CDR3 coding sequence is TGTGCCAGCAGCCAAGAAAGGCAGGCGTCCTACAATGAGCAGTTCTTC. This chain connects TRBV3-1 (or the pseudogene TRBV3-2) to TRBJ2-1; D gene uncertain. V lost 0 bases, J lost 1 base, and 10 bases lay in between. CDR1 is LGHDT, CDR2 YNNKEL, per germline (reference sequence). This CDR3 is 16 amino acids long.

The rearrangement links TRBV10-3 to TRBJ2-7; 8 nucleotides agree with TRBD1. CDR3 length: 15 amino acids. CDR1 is ENHRY, CDR2 SYGVKD, per germline. V trimming: 10 bases; J trimming: 0 bases; junction bases outside the gene matches: 11. In DNA form, the CDR3 reads TGTGCCACCAGGACAGGGTTTGATAACTCCTACGAGCAGTACTTC. Its protein is CATRTGFDNSYEQYF.

The chain carries TRBV10-2 and TRBJ2-7, with D perhaps matching TRBD1 (8 bases). The CDR3 loop spans 13 amino acids. V shed 6 bases and J shed 4 bases, with 13 bases lying between them. CDR1 is WSHSY, CDR2 SAAADI, per germline. CDR3 loop: CASREQGGYEQYV. CDR3 in DNA: TGCGCCAGCAGAGAACAGGGGGGGTACGAGCAGTACGTC.

This sequence joins TRBV11-2 and TRBJ2-3, with D possibly matching TRBD1 (6 bases). CDR1 is SGHAT, CDR2 FQNNGV, per germline. Trimming took 7 bases from V and 9 from J, leaving 11 bases between them. CDR3 length: 11 amino acids. The DNA for the CDR3 is TGTGCCAGCATCCTCAGGGGCACGCAGTATTTT. Translating it yields CASILRGTQYF.

This chain connects TRBV7-9 to TRBJ2-3, with D hard to call. The CDR3 has 13 residues. CDR1 and CDR2 from the germline V gene are SEHNR and FQNEAQ (reference sequence). V shed 4 bases and J shed 4 bases, with 9 bases lying between them. The CDR3 protein is CASSSSLADTQYF. Here the CDR3 DNA reads TGTGCCAGCAGCTCCAGCTTGGCAGATACGCAGTATTTT.

The rearrangement links TRBV6-6 to TRBJ1-1; 8 nucleotides align to TRBD1. Germline assignment: CDR1 MNHNY and CDR2 SVGAGI (reference sequence). The CDR3 contains 15 residues. Trimming at V came to 0 bases and at J to 1 base, leaving 1 base not matched to a gene. This CDR3 reads CASSYSGQGNTEAFF. CDR3 bases: TGTGCCAGCAGTTACTCAGGACAGGGGAACACTGAAGCTTTCTTT.

The V call is TRBV21-1, the J call TRBJ2-3; the table's D call of TRBD1 was not tested on the DNA. TRBV21-1 constitutes a pseudogene. There are 16 residues in the CDR3. CDR3 amino acids: CASSKEGRGSRDTQYF. The CDR3 nucleotides read TGTGCCAGCAGCAAAGAAGGCAGGGGGTCTAGAGATACGCAGTATTTT.

The CDR3 sequence: CASSQGWTASYGYTF. The CDR3 region has the DNA TGCGCCAGCAGCCAAGGGTGGACTGCCAGTTATGGCTACACCTTC. V and J are TRBV4-1 and TRBJ1-2, with D hard to call. The CDR3 is made up of 15 amino acids. Germline-derived CDR1 and CDR2 are MGHRA and YSYEKL. V dropped 1 base and J dropped 5 bases, with 14 bases sitting between them.

V gene TRBV9 combines with J gene TRBJ2-1; no clear D gene. CDR1 SGDLS and CDR2 YYNGEE come from the germline V gene. Between the trimmed V and J ends, which lost 4 bases and 0 bases, there was a span of 14 bases. This CDR3 comprises 16 residues. This chain's CDR3 is CASSPNLVLSYNEQFF. CDR3 in DNA: TGTGCCAGCAGCCCAAACCTCGTACTCTCCTACAATGAGCAGTTCTTC.